The 11 T cell receptor beta chains in this list originate from one sample, sequenced in a study of OX40 agonist ivuxolimab in advanced cancers. The library was generated by the immunoSEQ multiplex PCR assay. In TCRdb, the immuneACCESS table is reduced to in-frame sequences with V and J assigned. These tables do not hold every clone; where another copy was compared, an unresolved V gene accounts for under half, and the others remain unexplained. The sample table shows around 38,000 clones, and 70% to 85% are seen once. The ten largest clonotypes hold about 8.1% of the sample. Material: CD4+ or CD8+ T cells sorted from blood, obtained in a trial of the OX40 agonist ivuxolimab. Receptors originate from an adult with an advanced solid tumor such as melanoma, head and neck, liver or kidney cancer.

Only a few counts were recorded for this clone. V and J are TRBV7-7 and TRBJ2-5; TRBD1 matches at 8 bases. CDR3 length: 13 amino acids. The J segment lost 4 bases and the V segment lost 4 bases, leaving 2 bases of the junction unmatched. CDR1 SSHAT and CDR2 FNYEAQ come from the germline V gene (reference sequence). CDR3 sequence (DNA): TGTGCCAGCAGCTCGGACAGGGCAGAGACCCAGTACTTC. Its protein product is CASSSDRAETQYF.

The rearrangement joins TRBV6-5 to TRBJ2-3; the D is unclear. V dropped 0 bases and J dropped 2 bases, with 12 bases sitting between them. CDR3 length equals 16 residues. Germline V CDR1 and CDR2: MNHEY, SVGAGI. CDR3 sequence (DNA): TGTGCCAGCAGTTACTCCCTGGGGTACTCCACAGATACGCAGTATTTT. Translating it yields CASSYSLGYSTDTQYF.

J is TRBJ2-5 and V is TRBV10-1; possible D gene TRBD2, 6 bases. V was pared by 4 bases and J by 5 bases, with 11 bases between. Germline V gene data show CDR1 as WNHNN and CDR2 as SYGVQD (reference sequence). The CDR3 covers 13 residues. The CDR3 nucleotides read TGCGCCAGCAGTGGACCGGGGGACGAGACCCAGTACTTC. As protein: CASSGPGDETQYF.

The gene calls are TRBV2 and TRBJ1-5; tentatively, D is TRBD1 (6 bases). From germline, CDR1 is SNHLY and CDR2 FYNNEI. This CDR3 is built from 15 residues. The V gene lost 6 bases and the J gene lost 0 bases, with 12 bases spanning the gap. This CDR3 reads CASRDSDYSNQPQHF. The CDR3 DNA sequence: TGTGCCAGCAGGGACAGTGATTATAGCAATCAGCCCCAGCATTTT.

The V call is TRBV18, the J call TRBJ1-1; the D is unclear. The ends were cut back, 1 base at V and 2 bases at J, with 5 bases in the middle. Germline V lookup: CDR1 KGHSH, CDR2 LQKENI. This CDR3 is 13 amino acids long. CDR3 DNA sequence: TGTGCCAGCTCACCACAGCTTAACACTGAAGCTTTCTTT. Residues: CASSPQLNTEAFF.

This sequence joins TRBV7-2 and TRBJ2-3; 11 bases are a match to TRBD2. There are 16 residues in the CDR3. V lost 5 bases to trimming and J lost 6 bases; unmatched junction nucleotides: 10. The V gene's germline CDR1 is SGHTA and CDR2 FQGNSA. DNA of the CDR3: TGTGCCAGCAGCCTAATTAGCGGGAGGGCCGTGGATACGCAGTATTTT. Translation gives CASSLISGRAVDTQYF.

This clone was found once. The genes are TRBV5-4 and TRBJ2-1, with D possibly matching TRBD1 (5 bases). This CDR3 is 15 amino acids long. Germline V gives CDR1 SGHNT, CDR2 YYREEE (reference sequence). The V and J ends lost 4 bases and 0 bases respectively, with 11 bases between them. The CDR3 DNA is TGTGCCAGCAGCCCAGGGCTGGGCTCCTACAATGAGCAGTTCTTC. Its protein product is CASSPGLGSYNEQFF.

The chain carries TRBV6-4 and TRBJ1-2; 7 nucleotides agree with TRBD1. Unmatched junction bases numbered 6, after V lost 0 bases and J lost 2 bases. Germline V gene sequence: CDR1 MRHNA, CDR2 SNTAGT. The CDR3 extends over 16 amino acids. The CDR3 DNA reads TGTGCCAGCAGTGACTCTGGCCAGGGGGGAAACTATGGCTACACCTTC. Translating gives CASSDSGQGGNYGYTF.

The chain links TRBV10-1 to TRBJ2-3; D ambiguous. Germline assignment: CDR1 WNHNN and CDR2 SYGVQD (reference sequence). This CDR3 contains 13 residues. Trimming removed 4 bases at V and 1 base at J, with 6 bases between. CDR3 nucleotides: TGCGCCAGCAGTGTCCAAGGCACAGATACGCAGTATTTT. It codes for CASSVQGTDTQYF.

J is TRBJ2-2 and V is TRBV4-1; D may be TRBD1 (6 bases). The V gene lost 1 base and the J gene lost 2 bases, with 17 bases spanning the gap. Germline V gives CDR1 MGHRA, CDR2 YSYEKL. The CDR3 has 18 residues. The CDR3 region is CASSQGGGRRLNTGELFF. CDR3 DNA sequence: TGCGCCAGCAGCCAAGGAGGGGGACGGCGACTAAACACCGGGGAGCTGTTTTTT.

This clone was seen a few times. This chain links TRBV9 with TRBJ1-4; tentatively, D is TRBD1 (5 bases). This CDR3 is built from 13 residues. The V end lost 4 bases, the J end lost 5 bases, and 9 bases lay between the germline ends. Germline CDR1 SGDLS, CDR2 YYNGEE. This chain's CDR3 is CASSPWDNEKLFF. DNA of the CDR3: TGTGCCAGCAGCCCCTGGGACAATGAAAAACTGTTTTTT.